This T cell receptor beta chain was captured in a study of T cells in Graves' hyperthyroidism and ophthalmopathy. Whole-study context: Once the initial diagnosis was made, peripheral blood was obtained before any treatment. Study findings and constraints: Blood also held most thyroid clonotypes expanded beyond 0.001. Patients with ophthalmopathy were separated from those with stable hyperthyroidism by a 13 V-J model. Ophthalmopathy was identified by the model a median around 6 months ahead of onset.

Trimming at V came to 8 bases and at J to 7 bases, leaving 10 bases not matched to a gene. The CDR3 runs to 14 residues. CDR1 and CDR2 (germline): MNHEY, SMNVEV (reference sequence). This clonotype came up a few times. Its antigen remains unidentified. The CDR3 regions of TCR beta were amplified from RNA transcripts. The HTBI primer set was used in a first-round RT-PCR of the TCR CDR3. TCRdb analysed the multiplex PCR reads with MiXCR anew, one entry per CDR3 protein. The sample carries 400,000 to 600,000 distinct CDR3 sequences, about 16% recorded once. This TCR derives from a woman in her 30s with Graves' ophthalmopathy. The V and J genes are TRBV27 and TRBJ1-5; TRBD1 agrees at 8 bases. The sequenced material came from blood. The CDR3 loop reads CASRGQVSSQPQHF. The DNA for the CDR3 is TGTGCCAGCCGGGGACAGGTATCATCCCAGCCCCAGCATTTT.